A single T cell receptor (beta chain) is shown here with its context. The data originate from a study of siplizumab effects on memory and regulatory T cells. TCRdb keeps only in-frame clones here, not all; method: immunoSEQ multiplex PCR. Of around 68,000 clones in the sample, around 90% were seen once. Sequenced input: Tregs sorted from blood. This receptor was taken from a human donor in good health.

The CDR3 sequence: CAGRTSGSHYEQYF. DNA of the CDR3: TGTGCCGGGAGGACTAGCGGGAGTCACTACGAGCAGTACTTC. This sequence joins TRBV7-9 and TRBJ2-7; 13 nucleotides align to TRBD2. Germline lookup yields CDR1 SEHNR and CDR2 FQNEAQ (reference sequence). V gave up 11 bases and J gave up 3 bases; unmatched junction bases: 7. The CDR3 is 14 amino acids.